The 32 T cell receptor beta chains in this list originate from one sample, sequenced in a study of blood T cell repertoires in COVID-19. This table comes from immunoSEQ multiplex PCR, and its TCRdb copy is limited to in-frame clones, with some not included. This sample has about 280,000 clones, with 88% found just once. Material: peripheral blood. The receptor source for this set is a man aged 18 to 35 with active or convalescent COVID-19.

This clone has just one count. The chain carries TRBV19 and TRBJ2-3, with D uncertain. The V gene's germline CDR1 is LNHDA and CDR2 SQIVND (reference sequence). The CDR3 runs to 13 residues. Trimming removed 3 bases at V and 4 bases at J, with 8 bases between. CDR3 nucleotides: TGTGCCAGTAGTATGTGGAGCGCAGATACGCAGTATTTT. Translation: CASSMWSADTQYF.

This clone was counted a single time. This sequence joins TRBV4-1 and TRBJ2-2, with 15 bases that match TRBD2. CDR1 MGHRA and CDR2 YSYEKL come from the germline V gene. There are 19 residues in the CDR3. The junction had 5 bases not matched to a gene; V was cut back by 1 base and J by 2 bases. CDR3 bases: TGCGCCAGCAGCCAAGGGACTAGCGGGGGGGTACCTAACACCGGGGAGCTGTTTTTT. As protein: CASSQGTSGGVPNTGELFF.

This chain connects TRBV5-1 to TRBJ2-5, with a possible D match to TRBD2 (7 bases). Trimming stripped 4 bases from V and 3 bases from J, with 16 bases between. This CDR3 comprises 15 residues. Germline lookup yields CDR1 SGHRS and CDR2 YFSETQ. This chain's CDR3 is CASSPSRGGEETQYF. CDR3 coding DNA: TGCGCCAGCAGCCCGTCGAGGGGGGGGGAAGAGACCCAGTACTTC.

The chain links TRBV9 to TRBJ1-2, with 7 bases fitting TRBD1. Germline CDR1 is SGDLS and CDR2 is YYNGEE. There are 15 residues in the CDR3. V was pared by 4 bases and J by 4 bases, with 10 bases of the junction left unmatched. CDR3 region: CASSPGRQGGYGYTF. The CDR3 DNA reads as TGTGCCAGCAGCCCAGGGCGACAGGGCGGCTATGGCTACACCTTC.

A remark on this clone: A junction end diverges from the germline sequence, so it may reflect a read error. This chain uses TRBV5-6 with TRBJ1-3, with D perhaps matching TRBD1 (5 bases). The CDR3 sequence is 15 residues long. Germline loops: CDR1 SGHDT, CDR2 YYEEEE. The CDR3: CASRLEGEPGNTIYF. CDR3 nucleotide sequence: TGTGCCAGCAGATTGGAAGGGGAACCTGGAAACACCATATATTTT.

This clone has only a few counts. The V and J genes are TRBV25-1 and TRBJ2-7; possibly TRBD2 for D (6 bases). In germline, CDR1 is MGHDK, CDR2 SYGVNS. The CDR3 is 16 residues long. V lost 4 bases and J 4 bases, leaving 20 bases between the germline ends. The CDR3 protein is CASSANFPGLRYEQYF. The CDR3 DNA reads as TGTGCCAGCAGTGCTAACTTTCCGGGACTCCGTTACGAGCAGTACTTC.

The J gene is TRBJ2-2, the V gene TRBV3-1 (or the pseudogene TRBV3-2); D gene ambiguous. The CDR3 runs to 14 residues. Trimming took off 0 bases at V and 7 bases at J, with 9 bases between the two ends. Germline CDR1 reads LGHDT; CDR2 reads YNNKEL (reference sequence). As DNA, the CDR3 is TGTGCCAGCAGCCAAGACAACTCCGGCGGGGAGCTGTTTTTT. It translates to CASSQDNSGGELFF.

The chain is built from TRBV4-1 and TRBJ1-2; 9 bases line up with TRBD1. The CDR3 loop spans 15 amino acids. Germline assignment: CDR1 MGHRA and CDR2 YSYEKL. V lost 1 base, J lost 7 bases, and 7 bases stayed unmatched. CDR3 bases: TGCGCCAGCAGCCAAGGTGCGACAGGGGGTAGTGGCTACACCTTC. It is translated as CASSQGATGGSGYTF.

The chain combines TRBV5-6 with TRBJ2-3, with D perhaps matching TRBD2 (6 bases). CDR3 length equals 16 residues. The V gene lost 4 bases and the J gene lost 0 bases, with 15 bases spanning the gap. CDR1 and CDR2 from the germline V gene are SGHDT and YYEEEE. CDR3 loop: CASSPMRGRSTDTQYF. For the CDR3, the DNA is TGTGCCAGCAGCCCGATGCGGGGACGGAGCACAGATACGCAGTATTTT.

This sequence joins TRBV19 and TRBJ1-2, with D possibly TRBD1 on 6 matching bases. CDR3 length equals 14 residues. Trimming shortened V by 5 bases and J by 8 bases, and 18 bases separated the two germline ends. In germline, CDR1 is LNHDA, CDR2 SQIVND (reference sequence). CDR3 coding DNA: TGTGCCAGTAGTTTTACAGGGCGCCTCGGAGGCTACACCTTC. It yields the protein CASSFTGRLGGYTF. The whole variable domain, remainder taken from reference TRBV19 and TRBJ1-2, is DGGITQSPKYLFRKEGQNVTLSCEQNLNHDAMYWYRQDPGQGLRLIYYSQIVNDFQKGDIAEGYSVSREKKESFPLTVTSAQKNPTAFYLCASSFTGRLGGYTFGSGTRLTVV.

In the case of this clone: The sample contains more than one DNA sequence encoding this CDR3. The V gene is TRBV7-9, the J gene TRBJ1-1; 7 bases are shared with TRBD1. Per the germline V gene, CDR1 is SEHNR and CDR2 is FQNEAQ (reference sequence). Germline trimming cut 5 bases from V and 0 bases from J; bases unmatched to any gene: 3. This CDR3 comprises 14 residues. The CDR3, as DNA: TGTGCCAGCAGCCCCGACAGGGTGAACACTGAAGCTTTCTTT. This translates into CASSPDRVNTEAFF.

The chain carries TRBV6-5 and TRBJ2-2; D might be TRBD1 (6 bases). Germline V gene lookup returns CDR1 MNHEY and CDR2 SVGAGI. The CDR3 totals 15 residues. Trimming removed 2 bases at V and 3 bases at J, with 10 bases between. In DNA form, the CDR3 reads TGTGCCAGCAGTTACCCCCAGGGGCACACCGGGGAGCTGTTTTTT. It specifies CASSYPQGHTGELFF.

The genes are TRBV9 and TRBJ2-2; D is ambiguous. V was pared by 0 bases and J by 7 bases, with 4 bases between. The CDR3 is made up of 12 amino acids. Germline values: CDR1 SGDLS, CDR2 YYNGEE. CDR3 amino acids: CASSVGVGELFF. DNA for the CDR3: TGTGCCAGCAGCGTAGGCGTCGGGGAGCTGTTTTTT. The full variable domain, completed using reference TRBV9 and TRBJ2-2, is DSGVTQTPKHLITATGQRVTLRCSPRSGDLSVYWYQQSLDQGLQFLIQYYNGEERAKGNILERFSAQQFPDLHSELNLSSLELGDSALYFCASSVGVGELFFGEGSRLTVL.

The genes are TRBV7-7 and TRBJ2-5, with D perhaps matching TRBD2 (7 bases). CDR1 is SSHAT and CDR2 is FNYEAQ in the germline V gene (reference sequence). This CDR3 is built from 18 residues. V was cut by 1 base and J by 6 bases, with 24 bases left in between. For the CDR3, the DNA is TGTGCCAGCAGCTTAGGACGAGGGGAGGGGGGGCGTTTGAAGACCCAGTACTTC. It encodes CASSLGRGEGGRLKTQYF.

The gene calls are TRBV9 and TRBJ2-4, with D uncertain. In germline, CDR1 is SGDLS, CDR2 YYNGEE. Trimming pared 4 bases from V and 5 bases from J, leaving 10 bases between. This CDR3 spans 13 amino acids. The CDR3 nucleotides are TGTGCCAGCAGCAACTCTCGGGAAAACATTCAGTACTTC. Protein sequence: CASSNSRENIQYF.

This chain connects TRBV19 to TRBJ1-2, with 10 bases lining up with TRBD1. There are 14 residues in the CDR3. V shed 8 bases, J shed 3 bases, and the junction held 6 bases outside the gene matches. The V gene's germline CDR1 is LNHDA and CDR2 SQIVND (reference sequence). The DNA of the CDR3 is TGTGCCAGTGAACCGGGACAGGGGTACTATGGCTACACCTTC. The encoded protein is CASEPGQGYYGYTF.

The rearrangement uses TRBV14 and TRBJ1-1; 8 bases line up with TRBD1. CDR1 and CDR2 from the germline V gene are SGHDN and FVKESK. The V and J ends lost 2 bases and 2 bases, in that order; junction bases with no gene match: 4. The CDR3 spans 15 residues. DNA for the CDR3: TGTGCCAGCAGCCAAAAGGCAGGGGGCAACACTGAAGCTTTCTTT. This translates into CASSQKAGGNTEAFF. Supplemented by reference TRBV14 and TRBJ1-1, the full variable domain reads EAGVTQFPSHSVIEKGQTVTLRCDPISGHDNLYWYRRVMGKEIKFLLHFVKESKQDESGMPNNRFLAERTGGTYSTLKVQPAELEDSGVYFCASSQKAGGNTEAFFGQGTRLTVV.

J is TRBJ2-7 and V is TRBV29-1; possibly TRBD2 for D (7 bases). Germline loops: CDR1 SQVTM, CDR2 ANQGSEA. Trimming stripped 5 bases from V and 3 bases from J, with 14 bases between. This CDR3 spans 13 amino acids. The CDR3, as DNA: TGCAGCGTTAGGGCAGGGGACTACTACGAGCAGTACTTC. It encodes CSVRAGDYYEQYF.

The V gene is TRBV5-4, the J gene TRBJ1-1; weak D call: TRBD1 (5 bases). Trimming left V 6 bases short and J 1 base short, with 10 bases between. There are 13 residues in the CDR3. Germline lookup yields CDR1 SGHNT and CDR2 YYREEE (reference sequence). As DNA, the CDR3 is TGTGCCAGCACCTCCGGGGGGAACACTGAAGCTTTCTTT. Protein sequence: CASTSGGNTEAFF.

The gene calls are TRBV3-1 (or the pseudogene TRBV3-2) and TRBJ2-5; 9 bases align to TRBD1. Germline loops: CDR1 LGHDT, CDR2 YNNKEL (reference sequence). The V gene end was trimmed by 4 bases and the J gene end by 5 bases; junction bases not matched to a gene: 5. The CDR3 spans 14 residues. CDR3: CASSRDRGGETQYF. As DNA, the CDR3 is TGTGCCAGCAGCCGCGACAGGGGGGGGGAGACCCAGTACTTC.

CDR3 nucleotides: TGTGCCAGCAGGACCGGGACAGTCTATGGCTACACCTTC. Translation gives CASRTGTVYGYTF. The genes are TRBV27 and TRBJ1-2; 7 bases agree with TRBD1. Germline V gene sequence: CDR1 MNHEY, CDR2 SMNVEV (reference sequence). Unmatched junction bases numbered 5, after V lost 6 bases and J lost 4 bases. The CDR3 covers 13 residues.

The rearrangement joins TRBV5-5 to TRBJ2-7; 8 bases map to TRBD1. The CDR3 runs to 14 residues. The ends lost 5 bases at V and 7 bases at J; junction bases unmatched: 11. Germline V gene data show CDR1 as SGHKS and CDR2 as YYEKEE (reference sequence). The CDR3 loop reads CASSLGQGADEQYF. DNA of the CDR3: TGTGCCAGCAGTTTAGGACAGGGCGCGGATGAGCAGTACTTC.

The chain has TRBV4-1 and TRBJ2-3; D possibly corresponds to TRBD1 (6 bases). Germline V lookup: CDR1 MGHRA, CDR2 YSYEKL. Deletions cut 3 bases from V and 6 bases from J, with 13 bases between. The CDR3 runs to 14 residues. CDR3 sequence reads: CASSHDNREDTQYF. The CDR3 DNA reads TGCGCCAGCAGCCACGACAACAGGGAGGATACGCAGTATTTT.

The V and J genes are TRBV6-5 and TRBJ1-1, with 7 nucleotides matching TRBD1. This CDR3 is 14 amino acids long. V dropped 0 bases and J dropped 7; count of bases not matched to a gene: 5. Germline V gene sequence: CDR1 MNHEY, CDR2 SVGAGI. This chain's CDR3 is CASSYSTGLGEAFF. CDR3 in DNA: TGTGCCAGCAGTTACTCGACAGGGCTCGGTGAAGCTTTCTTT.

This clone was picked up one time. The chain uses TRBV9 and TRBJ2-3; TRBD2 matches at 12 bases. Per the germline V gene, CDR1 is SGDLS and CDR2 is YYNGEE. Germline trimming cut 3 bases from V and 9 bases from J; bases unmatched to any gene: 11. The CDR3 runs 16 residues. The CDR3 reads CASSGPQLAGGNTQYF. DNA for the CDR3: TGTGCCAGCAGCGGCCCCCAACTAGCGGGGGGCAACACGCAGTATTTT.

The chain carries TRBV5-5 and TRBJ1-6; TRBD1 aligns across 8 bases. Germline V CDR1 and CDR2: SGHKS, YYEKEE (reference sequence). The V and J ends lost 2 bases and 7 bases, in that order; junction bases with no gene match: 5. CDR3 length: 15 residues. Written as DNA, the CDR3 is TGTGCCAGCAGCTTCGACAGGGGCGCGAATTCACCCCTCCACTTT. Translating it yields CASSFDRGANSPLHF.

The genes are TRBV18 and TRBJ2-7; perhaps TRBD1 as D (6 bases). Trimming cost V 1 base and J 3 bases, with 10 bases left between them. This CDR3 has 14 amino acids. CDR1 and CDR2 from the germline V gene are KGHSH and LQKENI. Written as DNA, the CDR3 is TGTGCCAGCTCACCACGGGGGCAAGTCTACGAGCAGTACTTC. This encodes CASSPRGQVYEQYF. Using reference TRBV18 and TRBJ2-7 for the parts outside the CDR3, the full variable domain is NAGVMQNPRHLVRRRGQEARLRCSPMKGHSHVYWYRQLPEEGLKFMVYLQKENIIDESGMPKERFSAEFPKEGPSILRIQQVVRGDSAAYFCASSPRGQVYEQYFGPGTRLTVT.

The chain combines TRBV5-1 with TRBJ1-3; D perhaps matches TRBD1 (6 bases). Germline-derived CDR1 and CDR2 are SGHRS and YFSETQ. The CDR3 extends over 15 amino acids. V gave up 0 bases and J gave up 4 bases, with 11 bases separating them. The CDR3 DNA is TGCGCCAGCAGCTTGGGGGACGGGACAGGAAACACCATATATTTT. Translation: CASSLGDGTGNTIYF. The variable domain in full, with the rest retrieved from reference TRBV5-1 and TRBJ1-3, is KAGVTQTPRYLIKTRGQQVTLSCSPISGHRSVSWYQQTPGQGLQFLFEYFSETQRNKGNFPGRFSGRQFSNSRSEMNVSTLELGDSALYLCASSLGDGTGNTIYFGEGSWLTVV.

This chain connects TRBV5-5 to TRBJ2-1; 11 positions agree with TRBD1. Trimming took 3 bases from V and 4 from J; bases not matched to a gene: 3. The CDR3 loop spans 15 amino acids. Germline loops: CDR1 SGHKS, CDR2 YYEKEE (reference sequence). This CDR3 reads CASSWGQGEYNEQFF. The CDR3 nucleotides read TGTGCCAGCAGCTGGGGACAGGGGGAGTACAATGAGCAGTTCTTC.

The genes are TRBV6-2 or TRBV6-3 and TRBJ1-6; D not certain. V lost 6 bases and J 0 bases, leaving 9 bases between the germline ends. This CDR3 region has 15 residues. The germline V gene has CDR1 MNHEY and CDR2 SVGEGT. CDR3 in DNA: TGTGCCAGCAGCCGACCAGGCTCCTATAATTCACCCCTCCACTTT. It codes for CASSRPGSYNSPLHF.

This chain connects TRBV18 to TRBJ1-1, with 8 bases aligning to TRBD1. The CDR3 is 13 residues long. Looked up from germline, CDR1 is KGHSH and CDR2 is LQKENI. With 2 bases clipped from V and 5 bases from J, the junction kept 1 base outside the gene matches. The CDR3 here is CASSPTGGTEAFF. As DNA, the CDR3 is TGTGCCAGCTCACCAACAGGGGGGACTGAAGCTTTCTTT.

The chain links TRBV18 to TRBJ1-1; D not resolved. Germline assignment: CDR1 KGHSH and CDR2 LQKENI. The CDR3 is 12 amino acids. The ends were cut back, 3 bases at V and 2 bases at J, with 4 bases in the middle. The DNA of the CDR3 is TGTGCCAGCTCACCCAGTAACACTGAAGCTTTCTTT. Protein sequence: CASSPSNTEAFF.